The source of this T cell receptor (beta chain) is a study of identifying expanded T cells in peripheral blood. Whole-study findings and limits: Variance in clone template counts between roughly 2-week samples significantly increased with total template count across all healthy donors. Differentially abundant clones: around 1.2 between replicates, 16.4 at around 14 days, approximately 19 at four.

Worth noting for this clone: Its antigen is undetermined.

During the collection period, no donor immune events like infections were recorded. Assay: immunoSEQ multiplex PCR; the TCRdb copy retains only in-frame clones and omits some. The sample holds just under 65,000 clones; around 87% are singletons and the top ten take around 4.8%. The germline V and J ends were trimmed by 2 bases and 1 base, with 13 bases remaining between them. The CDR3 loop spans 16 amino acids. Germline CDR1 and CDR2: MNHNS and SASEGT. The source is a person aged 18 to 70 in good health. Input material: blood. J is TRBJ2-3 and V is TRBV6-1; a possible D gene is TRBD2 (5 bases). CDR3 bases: TGTGCCAGCAGTGAATCCTTAGCGTCCCGCACAGATACGCAGTATTTT. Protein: CASSESLASRTDTQYF.